This T cell receptor beta chain was identified during a study of blood T cell repertoires in COVID-19. Study context: COVID-19 samples collected from the United States, Italy and Spain covered acute and convalescent phases.

Here immunoSEQ multiplex PCR was the method, and the copy in TCRdb shows in-frame clones only, minus some. This repertoire shows a few hundred thousand clones, approximately 86% found once; its top ten account for less than 8.5%. This CDR3 is 14 amino acids long. CDR1 is LNHDA, CDR2 SQIVND, per germline (reference sequence). The V end lost 0 bases, the J end lost 2 bases, and 5 bases lay between the germline ends. The sequenced material came from peripheral blood. V usage is TRBV19 and J usage is TRBJ1-3; D call uncertain. This clonotype originated in a woman aged 70 to 79 with active or convalescent COVID-19. CDR3 sequence: CASSIDSAGNTIYF. CDR3 DNA: TGTGCCAGTAGTATAGACAGTGCTGGAAACACCATATATTTT.